This T cell receptor beta chain stems from a study of cytomegalovirus exposure and HLA in healthy donors. PCR employed 60 Vbeta and 13 Jbeta primers. Sequencing used immunoSEQ multiplex PCR; TCRdb keeps in-frame clones, though not all of them. In all, the sample yields around 78,000 clones. Germline V gene data show CDR1 as SGHKS and CDR2 as YYEKEE (reference sequence). The CDR3 extends over 15 amino acids. The V and J ends lost 2 bases and 2 bases respectively, with 13 bases between them. A note on this clone: Its matching antigen is unknown.

General study points: It has been reported that TCR beta sequences accurately predicted the HLA-A and HLA-B alleles of most subjects. Apparent HLA restriction characterized most CMV-associated TCR beta chains in a later analysis. Around 160 TCR beta chains were listed as cytomegalovirus-associated.

The chain employs TRBV5-5 and TRBJ2-5; D remains unclear. This TCR derives from a man in his late teens or twenties in good health and CMV-seropositive. The sequenced material came from PBMCs. The CDR3 region is CASSFYDTPQETQYF. The CDR3 nucleotides read TGTGCCAGCAGCTTCTATGACACTCCTCAAGAGACCCAGTACTTC.